The clone carrying this T cell receptor beta chain has just one count. The data were taken from a study of blood T cell repertoires in COVID-19. Sequencing used immunoSEQ multiplex PCR; TCRdb keeps in-frame clones, though not all of them. In the table there are 150,000 to 200,000 clones, roughly 90% of which are singletons. Seattle researchers signed up patients amid active infection and tracked them longitudinally. V lost 6 bases, J lost 1 base, and 9 bases stayed unmatched. This CDR3 has 15 residues. Germline loops: CDR1 WSHSY, CDR2 SAAADI. Sequencing was done on a sample of peripheral blood. The chain has TRBV10-2 and TRBJ2-7; 7 bases map to TRBD1. The receptor comes from a man aged 25-45 years with COVID-19, enrolled during active disease. CDR3 sequence reads: CASRGPTGRSYEQYF. CDR3 coding DNA: TGCGCCAGCAGGGGACCGACAGGGAGATCCTACGAGCAGTACTTC.